Presented here are 18 T cell receptor beta chains from one specimen sequenced in a study of blood T cell repertoires in COVID-19. The table came from immunoSEQ multiplex PCR; TCRdb's copy has only in-frame clones and leaves some out. The sample shows some 320,000 clones, about 87% of them seen only once. The source material was PBMCs or T cells enriched from blood (not recorded which). The receptors derive from a woman aged 25 to 39 who had recovered from COVID-19.

The chain carries TRBV15 and TRBJ1-5; no clear D. The length of the CDR3 is 17 residues. V was clipped by 2 bases and J by 0 bases, with 14 bases between them. Germline lookup yields CDR1 LNHNV and CDR2 YYDKDF (reference sequence). The CDR3 bases are TGTGCCACCAGCAGACAATACACAGTCGATAGCAATCAGCCCCAGCATTTT. Translation: CATSRQYTVDSNQPQHF. Complete variable domain (other parts from reference TRBV15 and TRBJ1-5): DAMVIQNPRYQVTQFGKPVTLSCSQTLNHNVMYWYQQKSSQAPKLLFHYYDKDFNNEADTPDNFQSRRPNTSFCFLDIRSPGLGDTAMYLCATSRQYTVDSNQPQHFGDGTRLSIL.

The chain joins TRBV30 to TRBJ2-7, with a tentative D call TRBD2 (7 bases). The CDR3 totals 13 residues. Germline V CDR1 and CDR2: GTSNPN, SVGIG (reference sequence). V lost 2 bases and J lost 5, with 13 bases in between. CDR3 nucleotide sequence: TGTGCCTGGAGTATAGGAGGGGGGGACGAGCAGTACTTC. It is translated as CAWSIGGGDEQYF.

The chain uses TRBV3-1 (or the pseudogene TRBV3-2) and TRBJ2-7, with TRBD1 matching over 9 bases. Germline values: CDR1 LGHDT, CDR2 YNNKEL (reference sequence). The CDR3 has 14 amino acids. V shed 5 bases and J 2 bases; nucleotides not matched to a gene: 4. DNA for the CDR3: TGTGCCAGCAGCACCCGGACAGGGGCCTACGAGCAGTACTTC. Translation gives CASSTRTGAYEQYF.

Here the CDR3 DNA reads TGTGCCAGCAGACAGGGTTCAGGCTATGGCTACACCTTC. Amino acids: CASRQGSGYGYTF. The chain is built from TRBV7-2 and TRBJ1-2, with D tentatively TRBD1 (6 bases). CDR1 SGHTA and CDR2 FQGNSA come from the germline V gene. Trimming pared 6 bases from V and 4 bases from J, leaving 12 bases between. The CDR3 loop spans 13 amino acids.

The chain recombines TRBV28 with TRBJ2-7; 8 bases fit TRBD2. J was trimmed by 2 bases and V by 5 bases; bases with no gene match: 5. The CDR3 loop spans 14 amino acids. CDR1 MDHEN and CDR2 SYDVKM come from the germline V gene. The CDR3 loop is CASSVVAGTYEQYF. CDR3 bases: TGTGCCAGCAGTGTAGTAGCGGGGACCTACGAGCAGTACTTC. The variable domain in full, with the rest retrieved from reference TRBV28 and TRBJ2-7, is DVKVTQSSRYLVKRTGEKVFLECVQDMDHENMFWYRQDPGLGLRLIYFSYDVKMKEKGDIPEGYSVSREKKERFSLILESASTNQTSMYLCASSVVAGTYEQYFGPGTRLTVT.

This clone is a singleton in its sample. The chain links TRBV7-9 to TRBJ1-2; D is ambiguous. The germline CDR1 and CDR2 sequences are SEHNR and FQNEAQ (reference sequence). V was trimmed by 4 bases and J by 2 bases, leaving 11 bases between them. The CDR3 loop spans 14 amino acids. In DNA form, the CDR3 reads TGTGCCAGCAGCTCCCTGACACTCAACTATGGCTACACCTTC. It codes for CASSSLTLNYGYTF.

CDR3 sequence: CASSPQTNNSPLHF. The CDR3 DNA follows: TGTGCCAGTAGTCCCCAGACAAATAATTCACCCCTCCACTTT. This rearrangement joins TRBV19 to TRBJ1-6; D is unresolved. The ends were cut back, 5 bases at V and 5 bases at J, with 10 bases in the middle. This CDR3 region has 14 residues. From germline, CDR1 is LNHDA and CDR2 SQIVND (reference sequence).

The V call is TRBV28, the J call TRBJ1-5; D call uncertain. Germline assignment: CDR1 MDHEN and CDR2 SYDVKM. This CDR3 region has 15 residues. Trimming cost V 9 bases and J 3 bases, with 18 bases left between them. The DNA for the CDR3 is TGTGCCAGTGGGGTCAATGCGGGAAACAATCAGCCCCAGCATTTT. This translates into CASGVNAGNNQPQHF.

The chain is built from TRBV5-1 and TRBJ2-5, with 12 bases identical to TRBD2. The CDR3 is made up of 16 amino acids. Trimming at V came to 3 bases and at J to 6 bases, leaving 9 bases not matched to a gene. The germline CDR1 and CDR2 sequences are SGHRS and YFSETQ. CDR3 nucleotides: TGCGCCAGCAGCTGGGGCCTAGCGGGGGGGCAACAGACCCAGTACTTC. Translation: CASSWGLAGGQQTQYF.

CDR3 sequence (DNA): TGTGCCAGCAGCTTGGGGGGAGATTCGAACGAGCAGTACTTC. Its translation is CASSLGGDSNEQYF. The rearrangement uses TRBV5-6 and TRBJ2-7; D possibly corresponds to TRBD2 (5 bases). Trimming cost V 0 bases and J 5 bases, with 12 bases left between them. The CDR3 spans 14 residues. Germline V gene data show CDR1 as SGHDT and CDR2 as YYEEEE. The variable domain in full, with the rest retrieved from reference TRBV5-6 and TRBJ2-7, is DAGVTQSPTHLIKTRGQQVTLRCSPKSGHDTVSWYQQALGQGPQFIFQYYEEEERQRGNFPDRFSGHQFPNYSSELNVNALLLGDSALYLCASSLGGDSNEQYFGPGTRLTVT.

The chain is built from TRBV28 and TRBJ1-5; D is ambiguous. The CDR3 has 13 residues. Germline V lookup: CDR1 MDHEN, CDR2 SYDVKM. The V and J ends lost 1 base and 5 bases respectively, with 6 bases between them. CDR3 nucleotide sequence: TGTGCCAGCAGTTTATCCCTATATCAGCCCCAGCATTTT. Its translation is CASSLSLYQPQHF.

The chain couples TRBV25-1 to TRBJ1-2; 8 bases fit TRBD1. CDR1 is MGHDK and CDR2 is SYGVNS in the germline V gene. The CDR3 consists of 14 residues. Trimming cost V 4 bases and J 7 bases; bases outside gene matches: 8. CDR3 sequence: CASSGGQGDRGYTF. The CDR3, as DNA: TGTGCCAGCAGTGGTGGACAGGGAGATCGTGGCTACACCTTC.

V gene TRBV7-2 combines with J gene TRBJ2-1; tentatively, D is TRBD2 (7 bases). Germline CDR1 reads SGHTA; CDR2 reads FQGNSA. With 4 bases removed from V and 6 bases from J, the gap between germline ends came to 13 bases. This CDR3 comprises 14 residues. In DNA, the CDR3 is TGTGCCAGCAGCTGGGGGGGGCCGTCCAATGAGCAGTTCTTC. This encodes CASSWGGPSNEQFF.

This clone was detected once. The chain uses TRBV19 and TRBJ2-5, with 7 bases fitting TRBD1. V was clipped by 4 bases and J by 2 bases; unmatched bases: 4. The germline gives CDR1 LNHDA, CDR2 SQIVND (reference sequence). The CDR3 extends over 14 amino acids. As DNA, the CDR3 is TGTGCCAGTAGTACACCGGGACAGCAAGAGACCCAGTACTTC. Protein sequence: CASSTPGQQETQYF. The whole variable domain, remainder taken from reference TRBV19 and TRBJ2-5, is DGGITQSPKYLFRKEGQNVTLSCEQNLNHDAMYWYRQDPGQGLRLIYYSQIVNDFQKGDIAEGYSVSREKKESFPLTVTSAQKNPTAFYLCASSTPGQQETQYFGPGTRLLVL.

The V call is TRBV9, the J call TRBJ2-2; unclear D gene. V was cut by 2 bases and J by 6 bases, with 14 bases left in between. This CDR3 spans 15 amino acids. Germline CDR1 and CDR2: SGDLS and YYNGEE. The CDR3 bases are TGTGCCAGCAGCGTGAGGAGTTTGCAGTCCGGGGAGCTGTTTTTT. As protein: CASSVRSLQSGELFF.

This clone came up once. V usage is TRBV7-9 and J usage is TRBJ2-1; 9 nucleotides align to TRBD2. The V and J ends lost 8 bases and 10 bases, in that order; junction bases with no gene match: 9. Germline lookup yields CDR1 SEHNR and CDR2 FQNEAQ (reference sequence). CDR3 length: 13 residues. The CDR3 DNA reads as TGTGCCAGCCGTAAACGGCTAGCGGGAGAGCAGTTCTTC. Encoded protein: CASRKRLAGEQFF.

V and J are TRBV6-2 or TRBV6-3 and TRBJ1-2; the D gene is possibly TRBD1 (5 bases). V was shortened by 4 bases and J by 5 bases, with 8 bases between the two germline ends. The CDR3 extends over 12 amino acids. Germline CDR1 is MNHEY and CDR2 is SVGEGT. As DNA, the CDR3 is TGTGCCAGCAGTTTCACAGGATATGGCTACACCTTC. Translating gives CASSFTGYGYTF.

The CDR3 bases are TGTGCCTGGAGCCGTAGGGGGTATGAAAAACTGTTTTTT. Its protein product is CAWSRRGYEKLFF. V gene TRBV30 combines with J gene TRBJ1-4; TRBD1 is a possible D gene (6 bases). V was trimmed by 3 bases and J by 6 bases, leaving 11 bases between them. CDR3 size: 13 residues. Per the germline V gene, CDR1 is GTSNPN and CDR2 is SVGIG (reference sequence).